A selection of T cell receptor beta chains follows, all from one sample in a study of cytomegalovirus exposure and HLA in healthy donors. Sequenced by immunoSEQ multiplex PCR; TCRdb stores in-frame clones only, minus some. The sample holds almost 95,000 clones, roughly 71% seen once. The specimen sequenced was PBMCs. The receptors derive from a man between 50 and 59 years old in good health and CMV-seronegative. Both conserved end residues are part of each CDR3.

TRBV4-3,CASTTGRGLNEKLFF
TRBV2,CASSLLGGLTGNNIYF
TRBV7-6,CASSSSTTLSSYEQYF
TRBV6-1,CASSERAVLSTDTQYF
TRBV30,CAWGRGGSLTDTQYF
TRBV7-2,CASSVTGALGIYEQYF
TRBV28,CASSGLGQGDSPLHF
TRBV19,CASSPRNYGYTF
TRBV7-3,CASSLNGRAHEQFF
TRBV27,CASSFRDRLGPQHF
TRBV5-1,CASSSQGTASYEQYF
TRBV7-2,CASSLGAAPNYGYTF
TRBV5-4,CASSSTSGSADTQYF
TRBV5-8,CASASWHKKSPLHF
TRBV7-8,CASSPNIGDRGIYGYTF
TRBV5-1,CASSTDRTSSGSDEQFF
TRBV5-1,CASSPGVEETQYF
TRBV5-1,CASSREVNYGYTF
TRBV7-2,CASSPSLNTQYF
TRBV5-5,CASSLAVPDTAYEQYF
TRBV10-3,CAISGGGFTDTQYF
TRBV29-1,CSVSGAGTQYF
TRBV30,CASEEPGQGKNIQYF
TRBV6-5,CASSYSGLALEAFF
TRBV15,CATSRGQGALEKLFF
TRBV7-2,CASSPLPGGSYEQYF
TRBV7-9,CASSLDQGTEAFF
TRBV7-2,CASSLIDGNTIYF
TRBV6-5,CASSYSIRRGGEAFF
TRBV2,CASPGQGKLFF
TRBV7-8,CASSHRQGAYEKLFF
TRBV29-1,CSVGGLTSSYNEQFF
TRBV5-6,CASSFYNNQPQHF
TRBV5-1,CASSRGTGGNEQFF
TRBV13,CASSLRGNTEAFF
TRBV5-6,CASSLDRTYEQYF
TRBV4-2,CASSLSTYNEQFF
TRBV27,CASSWVGGTGEQYF
TRBV5-4,CASSTGLALEQFF
TRBV4-1,CASSQDSGGQETQYF
TRBV5-6,CASSPGTEGEGGYTF
TRBV7-3,CASSLTLAGSNEQFF